The 30 T cell receptor beta chains given below trace back to one sample, sequenced in a study of long-term antiretroviral therapy in people with HIV. Run at survey level, the immunoSEQ assay was version v3.0. Using immunoSEQ multiplex PCR, the repertoire was profiled, and TCRdb retains in-frame clones only, with some absent. This table has some 10,000 clones, roughly four fifths appearing once. The sequences come from unsorted PBMCs, collected 0.7 years after starting antiretroviral therapy. These receptors were obtained from a man aged 40-50 years with HIV.

This clone occurred a few times. The genes are TRBV7-6 and TRBJ2-3, with TRBD2 as a possible D gene (5 bases). Germline V CDR1 and CDR2: SGHVS, FNYEAQ. CDR3 length: 14 residues. Trimming removed 3 bases at V and 8 bases at J, with 15 bases between. The CDR3 spells CASSFMSSPATQYF. The CDR3 DNA reads as TGTGCCAGCAGCTTCATGTCTAGCCCTGCTACGCAGTATTTT.

With regard to this clone: Other DNA variants within this sample encode the same CDR3. V is TRBV7-2 and J is TRBJ2-7; TRBD2 agrees at 10 bases. Germline CDR1 and CDR2: SGHTA and FQGNSA. This CDR3 contains 16 residues. V trimming: 1 base; J trimming: 2 bases; junction bases outside the gene matches: 5. The CDR3 region has the DNA TGTGCCAGCAGCTTAGAGGGTAGCGGGAGGACCTACGAGCAGTACTTC. Its protein product is CASSLEGSGRTYEQYF.

This clone came up a few times. The rearrangement joins TRBV19 to TRBJ2-6, with 8 bases identical to TRBD1. The junction had 5 bases not matched to a gene; V was cut back by 4 bases and J by 6 bases. CDR3 length: 15 residues. Germline CDR1 reads LNHDA; CDR2 reads SQIVND (reference sequence). CDR3 sequence reads: CASSTTGAEANVLTF. The CDR3 DNA reads as TGTGCCAGTAGTACGACAGGGGCTGAGGCCAACGTCCTGACTTTC.

This chain connects TRBV7-3 to TRBJ2-1; 12 bases line up with TRBD2. CDR1 and CDR2 from the germline V gene are SGHTA and FQGTGA. The CDR3 loop spans 16 amino acids. Trimming took 5 bases from V and 6 from J; bases not matched to a gene: 8. Written as DNA, the CDR3 is TGTGCCAGCAGCCCACCGTCTAGCGGGAGGGCCAATGAGCAGTTCTTC. Translated: CASSPPSSGRANEQFF.

This rearrangement joins TRBV10-1 to TRBJ2-2; 9 bases are a match to TRBD2. V dropped 3 bases and J dropped 6; count of bases not matched to a gene: 11. This CDR3 contains 17 residues. CDR1 is WNHNN and CDR2 is SYGVQD in the germline V gene (reference sequence). DNA of the CDR3: TGCGCCAGCAGTGAAAGGGCTAGCGGGAAGGCATCCGGGGAGCTGTTTTTT. Its translation is CASSERASGKASGELFF.

The chain joins TRBV28 to TRBJ2-3; 7 bases are a match to TRBD1. CDR1 MDHEN and CDR2 SYDVKM come from the germline V gene. This CDR3 has 11 residues. V shed 5 bases, J shed 10 bases, and the junction held 3 bases outside the gene matches. This CDR3 is CASSRTGSQYF. CDR3 nucleotides: TGTGCCAGCAGTAGGACAGGATCGCAGTATTTT.

J is TRBJ1-2 and V is TRBV11-2; D call uncertain. V was trimmed by 1 base and J by 10 bases, leaving 10 bases between them. Looked up from germline, CDR1 is SGHAT and CDR2 is FQNNGV. CDR3 length: 12 amino acids. For the CDR3, the DNA is TGTGCCAGCAGCTTAGTTGGGGAGGTCTACACCTTC. Its protein product is CASSLVGEVYTF.

The CDR3 coding sequence is TGTGCCACCGACAGGGACGGGGAGGGTGAGCAGTTCTTC. Residues: CATDRDGEGEQFF. This rearrangement joins TRBV10-3 to TRBJ2-1, with D perhaps matching TRBD1 or TRBD2 (7 bases each). Between the trimmed V and J ends, which lost 10 bases and 9 bases, there was a span of 19 bases. CDR3 length equals 13 residues. CDR1 ENHRY and CDR2 SYGVKD come from the germline V gene.

The gene calls are TRBV11-2 and TRBJ2-6; D perhaps matches TRBD2 (5 bases). Trimming removed 8 bases at V and 3 bases at J, with 17 bases between. This CDR3 comprises 16 residues. Per germline, CDR1 SGHAT and CDR2 FQNNGV. Here the CDR3 DNA reads TGTGCCAGCCGCCGGCTCCGTGGGAGTGGGGCCAACGTCCTGACTTTC. Its translation: CASRRLRGSGANVLTF.

The J gene is TRBJ1-1, the V gene TRBV7-9; D may be TRBD1 (5 bases). CDR1 SEHNR and CDR2 FQNEAQ come from the germline V gene (reference sequence). This CDR3 has 12 amino acids. Trimming removed 6 bases at V and 4 bases at J, with 9 bases between. In DNA form, the CDR3 reads TGTGCCAGCAGTGTAGGGGTCACTGAAGCTTTCTTT. This translates into CASSVGVTEAFF.

Notes on this clone: One junction end disagrees with the germline gene, perhaps due to a read error. V usage is TRBV7-7 and J usage is TRBJ2-2; 12 positions agree with TRBD2. The CDR3 spans 15 residues. The germline V gene encodes CDR1 SSHAT and CDR2 FNYEAQ (reference sequence). The CDR3, as DNA: TGTGCTAGCAGCCCACTAGCGGGAGGAACCGGGGAGCTGTTTTTT. The encoded protein is CASSPLAGGTGELFF.

Only one count was recorded for this clone. The CDR3 DNA reads TGTGCCAGCCGGGGGGCGGGACAGTACGAGCAGTACTTC. It translates to CASRGAGQYEQYF. The chain has TRBV7-2 and TRBJ2-7, with D perhaps matching TRBD1 or TRBD2 (7 bases each). Trimming stripped 8 bases from V and 4 bases from J, with 15 bases between. In germline, CDR1 is SGHTA, CDR2 FQGNSA. The CDR3 contains 13 residues. The entire variable domain, with the rest obtained from reference TRBV7-2 and TRBJ2-7, is as follows: GAGVSQSPSNKVTEKGKDVELRCDPISGHTALYWYRQSLGQGLEFLIYFQGNSAPDKSGLPSDRFSAERTGGSVSTLTIQRTQQEDSAVYLCASRGAGQYEQYFGPGTRLTVT.

This chain links TRBV19 with TRBJ2-4, with TRBD1 matching over 9 bases. This CDR3 is 13 amino acids long. Germline values: CDR1 LNHDA, CDR2 SQIVND (reference sequence). Trimming took 5 bases from V and 6 from J; bases not matched to a gene: 2. The CDR3 spells CASSEGQGNIQYF. CDR3 DNA sequence: TGTGCCAGTAGTGAGGGACAGGGAAACATTCAGTACTTC.

The rearrangement links TRBV29-1 to TRBJ2-7; D gene unclear. CDR1 SQVTM and CDR2 ANQGSEA come from the germline V gene. This CDR3 contains 12 residues. With 5 bases removed from V and 2 bases from J, the gap between germline ends came to 10 bases. CDR3 loop: CSVRIGAYEQYF. Written as DNA, the CDR3 is TGCAGCGTTCGTATTGGAGCCTACGAGCAGTACTTC.

V gene TRBV15 combines with J gene TRBJ2-3; 9 nucleotides align to TRBD2. CDR3 length: 16 amino acids. Germline loops: CDR1 LNHNV, CDR2 YYDKDF (reference sequence). The V segment lost 0 bases and the J segment 4 bases; nucleotides outside the gene matches: 5. The CDR3 DNA is TGTGCCACCAGCAGAGATCTAGCGGGAAGACCAGATACGCAGTATTTT. The encoded protein is CATSRDLAGRPDTQYF.

This clone has just a few counts. This chain joins TRBV27 and TRBJ1-2, with TRBD1 matching 8 bases. Per the germline V gene, CDR1 is MNHEY and CDR2 is SMNVEV (reference sequence). The CDR3 length is 14 residues. V shed 4 bases and J 5 bases; nucleotides not matched to a gene: 6. The CDR3 sequence is CASSSADRVYGYTF. The CDR3 nucleotides are TGTGCCAGCAGTTCTGCGGACAGGGTATATGGCTACACCTTC.

This chain connects TRBV7-9 to TRBJ1-2; a possible D gene is TRBD1 (5 bases). Per the germline V gene, CDR1 is SEHNR and CDR2 is FQNEAQ (reference sequence). V lost 5 bases to trimming and J lost 8 bases, with 12 bases between them. CDR3 size: 12 residues. The CDR3, as DNA: TGTGCCAGCAGCCCAGGCCGGGACGGCTACACCTTC. It is translated as CASSPGRDGYTF. Variable domain in full (rest from reference TRBV7-9 and TRBJ1-2): DTGVSQNPRHKITKRGQNVTFRCDPISEHNRLYWYRQTLGQGPEFLTYFQNEAQLEKSRLLSDRFSAERPKGSFSTLEIQRTEQGDSAMYLCASSPGRDGYTFGSGTRLTVV.

This chain uses TRBV7-3 with TRBJ2-3; D is ambiguous. V lost 3 bases, J lost 4 bases, and 8 bases lay in between. In germline, CDR1 is SGHTA, CDR2 FQGTGA. The CDR3 spans 13 residues. Here the CDR3 DNA reads TGTGCCAGCAGCTTGATTGAATCAGATACGCAGTATTTT. This gives the protein CASSLIESDTQYF.

The J gene is TRBJ1-5, the V gene TRBV2; D unclear. The germline V gene has CDR1 SNHLY and CDR2 FYNNEI. V lost 3 bases and J 4 bases, leaving 7 bases between the germline ends. There are 13 residues in the CDR3. The chain's CDR3 is CASSDWENQPQHF. CDR3 in DNA: TGTGCCAGCAGTGATTGGGAGAATCAGCCCCAGCATTTT.

This clone was picked up one time. The V and J genes are TRBV5-6 and TRBJ2-7; TRBD1 agrees at 8 bases. The length of the CDR3 is 14 residues. With 3 bases clipped from V and 0 bases from J, the junction kept 2 bases outside the gene matches. Germline-derived CDR1 and CDR2 are SGHDT and YYEEEE. The CDR3 is CASSWGQVSYEQYF. The DNA of the CDR3 is TGTGCCAGCAGCTGGGGACAGGTCTCCTACGAGCAGTACTTC.

This rearrangement joins TRBV29-1 to TRBJ1-1, with a weak D call TRBD1 (5 bases). V lost 5 bases, J lost 3 bases, and 10 bases lay in between. The CDR3 has 12 residues. CDR1 and CDR2 from the germline V gene are SQVTM and ANQGSEA. The CDR3 protein is CSVLGGDTEAFF. In DNA form, the CDR3 reads TGCAGCGTTCTCGGAGGGGACACTGAAGCTTTCTTT. The complete variable domain, with remaining parts taken from reference TRBV29-1 and TRBJ1-1, reads SAVISQKPSRDICQRGTSLTIQCQVDSQVTMMFWYRQQPGQSLTLIATANQGSEATYESGFVIDKFPISRPNLTFSTLTVSNMSPEDSSIYLCSVLGGDTEAFFGQGTRLTVV.

This chain connects TRBV7-9 to TRBJ1-4; 11 bases are a match to TRBD1. With 2 bases clipped from V and 7 bases from J, the junction kept 9 bases outside the gene matches. The CDR3 runs to 17 residues. In germline, CDR1 is SEHNR, CDR2 FQNEAQ (reference sequence). The CDR3 DNA follows: TGTGCCAGCAGCTTACGGGACAGGGGGGTGTTTGTTGAAAAACTGTTTTTT. Its translation: CASSLRDRGVFVEKLFF. Looking up the rest from reference TRBV7-9 and TRBJ1-4 gives the full variable domain: DTGVSQNPRHKITKRGQNVTFRCDPISEHNRLYWYRQTLGQGPEFLTYFQNEAQLEKSRLLSDRFSAERPKGSFSTLEIQRTEQGDSAMYLCASSLRDRGVFVEKLFFGSGTQLSVL.

The V gene is TRBV19, the J gene TRBJ1-5; TRBD1 agrees at 7 bases. The CDR3 covers 14 residues. Germline CDR1 LNHDA, CDR2 SQIVND (reference sequence). V was clipped by 5 bases and J by 4 bases; unmatched bases: 5. The CDR3 DNA follows: TGTGCCAGTAGTCCAGGGACAGATAATCAGCCCCAGCATTTT. This sequence encodes CASSPGTDNQPQHF.

In this sample, this clone turned up once. The chain combines TRBV30 with TRBJ2-5; D is unclear. V was pared by 1 base and J by 0 bases, with 3 bases between. The CDR3 is 12 amino acids. The germline V gene encodes CDR1 GTSNPN and CDR2 SVGIG (reference sequence). CDR3 nucleotide sequence: TGTGCCTGGAGTGGGAACCAAGAGACCCAGTACTTC. Its translation is CAWSGNQETQYF.

The chain links TRBV6-6 to TRBJ2-7; D possibly corresponds to TRBD2 (6 bases). The length of the CDR3 is 16 residues. Germline V CDR1 and CDR2: MNHNY, SVGAGI (reference sequence). The germline V and J ends were trimmed by 0 bases and 1 base, with 13 bases remaining between them. In DNA, the CDR3 is TGTGCCAGCAGTTACTCTGTAGCGGAGCCATCCTACGAGCAGTACTTC. Its translation is CASSYSVAEPSYEQYF.

V gene TRBV7-2 combines with J gene TRBJ2-7; D might be TRBD2 (5 bases). V was cut by 2 bases and J by 6 bases, with 8 bases left in between. CDR3 length: 12 residues. The germline V gene encodes CDR1 SGHTA and CDR2 FQGNSA. The CDR3 protein is CASSLSGSEQYF. CDR3 nucleotides: TGTGCCAGCAGCTTATCGGGAAGCGAGCAGTACTTC.

The CDR3 DNA follows: TGTGCCAGTAGTCTAGGACGGAATTTTAAGGCTGGTACGCAGTATTTT. Protein sequence: CASSLGRNFKAGTQYF. V and J are TRBV19 and TRBJ2-3; no clear D. V was clipped by 5 bases and J by 8 bases, with 23 bases between them. Per germline, CDR1 LNHDA and CDR2 SQIVND (reference sequence). CDR3 length: 16 residues. The full variable domain, completed using reference TRBV19 and TRBJ2-3, is DGGITQSPKYLFRKEGQNVTLSCEQNLNHDAMYWYRQDPGQGLRLIYYSQIVNDFQKGDIAEGYSVSREKKESFPLTVTSAQKNPTAFYLCASSLGRNFKAGTQYFGPGTRLTVL.

The chain is built from TRBV29-1 and TRBJ1-1; D call uncertain. The CDR3 runs to 14 residues. Trimming stripped 0 bases from V and 0 bases from J, with 8 bases between. Germline V gene sequence: CDR1 SQVTM, CDR2 ANQGSEA. For the CDR3, the DNA is TGCAGCGTTGAAGATCGGAGGTTGAACACTGAAGCTTTCTTT. Translation gives CSVEDRRLNTEAFF.

The chain employs TRBV7-9 and TRBJ2-5, with 7 positions matching TRBD1. The CDR3 is 15 residues long. Germline assignment: CDR1 SEHNR and CDR2 FQNEAQ (reference sequence). The ends lost 5 bases at V and 2 bases at J; junction bases unmatched: 8. The DNA of the CDR3 is TGTGCCAGCAGCGGTCACTTGACAGGGCAAGAGACCCAGTACTTC. Protein sequence: CASSGHLTGQETQYF.

V and J are TRBV4-1 and TRBJ1-5; D possibly corresponds to TRBD1 (6 bases). CDR3 length: 18 amino acids. Germline V CDR1 and CDR2: MGHRA, YSYEKL. V lost 1 base to trimming and J lost 0 bases, with 16 bases between them. CDR3 DNA: TGCGCCAGCAGCCAAGTAGTAGAGACAGGACATAGCAATCAGCCCCAGCATTTT. Residues: CASSQVVETGHSNQPQHF.